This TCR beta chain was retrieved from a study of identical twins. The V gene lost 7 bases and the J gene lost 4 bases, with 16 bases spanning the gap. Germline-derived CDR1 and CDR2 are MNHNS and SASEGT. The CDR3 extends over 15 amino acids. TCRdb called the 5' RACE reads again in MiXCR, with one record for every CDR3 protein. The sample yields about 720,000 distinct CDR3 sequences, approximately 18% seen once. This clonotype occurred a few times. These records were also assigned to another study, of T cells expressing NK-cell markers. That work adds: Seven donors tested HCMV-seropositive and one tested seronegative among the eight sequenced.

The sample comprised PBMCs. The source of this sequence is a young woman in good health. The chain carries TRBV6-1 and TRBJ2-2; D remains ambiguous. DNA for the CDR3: TGTGCCAGCACCCCCTGGGGTATCAGCACCGGGGAGCTGTTTTTT. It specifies CASTPWGISTGELFF.